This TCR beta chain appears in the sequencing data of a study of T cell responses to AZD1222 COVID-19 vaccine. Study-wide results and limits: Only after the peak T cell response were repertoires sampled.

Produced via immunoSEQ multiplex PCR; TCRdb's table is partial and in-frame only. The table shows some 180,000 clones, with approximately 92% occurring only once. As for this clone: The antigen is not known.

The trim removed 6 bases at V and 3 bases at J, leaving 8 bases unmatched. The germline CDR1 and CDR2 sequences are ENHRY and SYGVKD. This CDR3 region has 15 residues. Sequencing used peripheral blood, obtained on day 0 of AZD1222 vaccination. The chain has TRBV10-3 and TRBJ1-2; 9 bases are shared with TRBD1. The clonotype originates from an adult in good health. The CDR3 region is CAIRETGGADYGYTF. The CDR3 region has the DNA TGTGCCATCAGAGAGACAGGGGGGGCCGACTATGGCTACACCTTC.